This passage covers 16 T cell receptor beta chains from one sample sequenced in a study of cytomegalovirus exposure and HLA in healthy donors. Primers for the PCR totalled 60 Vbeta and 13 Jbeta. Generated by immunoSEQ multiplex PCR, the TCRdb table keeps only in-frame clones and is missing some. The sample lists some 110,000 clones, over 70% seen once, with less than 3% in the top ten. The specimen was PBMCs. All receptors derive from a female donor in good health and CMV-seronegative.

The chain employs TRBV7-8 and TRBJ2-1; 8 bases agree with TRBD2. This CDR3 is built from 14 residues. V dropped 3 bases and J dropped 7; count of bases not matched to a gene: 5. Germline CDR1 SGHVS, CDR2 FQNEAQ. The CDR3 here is CASSFVAGGNEQFF. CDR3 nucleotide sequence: TGTGCCAGCAGCTTTGTGGCGGGGGGTAATGAGCAGTTCTTC.

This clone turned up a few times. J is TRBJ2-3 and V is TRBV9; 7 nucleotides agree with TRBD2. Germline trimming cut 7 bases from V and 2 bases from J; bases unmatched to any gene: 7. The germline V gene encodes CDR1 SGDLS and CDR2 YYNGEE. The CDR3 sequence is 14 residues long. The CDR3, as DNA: TGTGCCAGCGGGCGGGAGTGGTTCACAGATACGCAGTATTTT. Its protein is CASGREWFTDTQYF.

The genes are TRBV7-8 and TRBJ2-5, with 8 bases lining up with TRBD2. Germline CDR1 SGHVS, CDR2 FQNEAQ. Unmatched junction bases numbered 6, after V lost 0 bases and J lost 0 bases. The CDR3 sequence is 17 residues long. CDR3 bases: TGTGCCAGCAGCTTAGCAGGGAGCGGGAGTCACCAAGAGACCCAGTACTTC. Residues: CASSLAGSGSHQETQYF.

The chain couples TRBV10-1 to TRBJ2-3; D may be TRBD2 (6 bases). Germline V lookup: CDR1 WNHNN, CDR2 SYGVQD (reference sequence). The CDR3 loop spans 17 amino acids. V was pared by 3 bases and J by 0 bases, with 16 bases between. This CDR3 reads CASSDPRGDSSTDTQYF. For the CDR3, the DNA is TGCGCCAGCAGTGACCCGCGGGGTGATTCAAGCACAGATACGCAGTATTTT.

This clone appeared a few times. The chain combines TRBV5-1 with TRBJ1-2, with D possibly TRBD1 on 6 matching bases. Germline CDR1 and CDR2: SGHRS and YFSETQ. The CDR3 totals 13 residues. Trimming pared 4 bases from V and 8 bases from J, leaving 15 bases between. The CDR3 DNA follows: TGCGCCAGCAGCCAACTGGGACAACAAGGCTACACCTTC. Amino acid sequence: CASSQLGQQGYTF.

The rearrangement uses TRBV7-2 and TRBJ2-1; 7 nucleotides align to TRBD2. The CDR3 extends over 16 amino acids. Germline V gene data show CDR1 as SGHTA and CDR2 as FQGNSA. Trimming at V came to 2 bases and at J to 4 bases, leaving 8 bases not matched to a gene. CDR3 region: CASSLSGLAVYNEQFF. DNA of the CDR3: TGTGCCAGCAGCTTATCGGGGCTAGCGGTATACAATGAGCAGTTCTTC.

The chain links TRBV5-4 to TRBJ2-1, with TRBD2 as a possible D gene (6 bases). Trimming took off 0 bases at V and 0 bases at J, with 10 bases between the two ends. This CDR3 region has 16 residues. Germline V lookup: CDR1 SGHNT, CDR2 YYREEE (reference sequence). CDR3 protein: CASSLDLATSYNEQFF. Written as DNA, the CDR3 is TGTGCCAGCAGCTTGGACCTAGCGACCTCCTACAATGAGCAGTTCTTC.

CDR3 residues: CASSQDARTSGNSEQFF. DNA for the CDR3: TGTGCCAGCAGCCAAGATGCCCGGACTAGCGGGAACAGCGAGCAGTTCTTC. The rearrangement uses TRBV4-2 and TRBJ2-1, with 12 positions matching TRBD2. Germline CDR1 is LGHNA and CDR2 is YNFKEQ. The CDR3 length is 17 residues. The V and J ends lost 0 bases and 10 bases, in that order; junction bases with no gene match: 10.

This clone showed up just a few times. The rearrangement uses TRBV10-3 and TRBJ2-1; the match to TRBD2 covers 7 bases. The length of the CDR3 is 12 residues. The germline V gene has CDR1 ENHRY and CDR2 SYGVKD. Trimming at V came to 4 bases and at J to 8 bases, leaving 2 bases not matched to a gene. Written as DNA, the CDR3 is TGTGCCATCAGTGCCCTAGCGGATGAGCAGTTCTTC. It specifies CAISALADEQFF.

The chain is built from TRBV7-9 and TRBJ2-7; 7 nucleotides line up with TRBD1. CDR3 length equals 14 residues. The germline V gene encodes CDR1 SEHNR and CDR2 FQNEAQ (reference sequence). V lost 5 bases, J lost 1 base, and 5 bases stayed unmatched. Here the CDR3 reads CASSPRDSSYEQYF. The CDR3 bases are TGTGCCAGCAGCCCTCGGGACAGTTCCTACGAGCAGTACTTC.

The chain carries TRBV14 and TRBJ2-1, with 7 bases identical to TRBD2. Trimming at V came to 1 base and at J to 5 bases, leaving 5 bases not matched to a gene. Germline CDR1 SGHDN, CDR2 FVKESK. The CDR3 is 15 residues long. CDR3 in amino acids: CASSQAAGANNEQFF. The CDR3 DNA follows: TGTGCCAGCAGCCAAGCCGCGGGAGCGAACAATGAGCAGTTCTTC.

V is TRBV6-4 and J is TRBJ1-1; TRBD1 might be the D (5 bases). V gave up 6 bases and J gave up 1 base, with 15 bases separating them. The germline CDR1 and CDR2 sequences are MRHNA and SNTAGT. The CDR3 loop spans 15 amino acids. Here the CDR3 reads CASRLEAGWNTEAFF. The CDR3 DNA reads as TGTGCCAGCAGACTTGAGGCAGGGTGGAACACTGAAGCTTTCTTT.

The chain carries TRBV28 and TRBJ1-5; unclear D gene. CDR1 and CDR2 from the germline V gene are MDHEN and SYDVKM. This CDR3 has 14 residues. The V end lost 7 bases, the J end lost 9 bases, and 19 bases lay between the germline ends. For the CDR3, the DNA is TGTGCCAGCAACTACCCTCGGAGCGGCAGGCCCCAGCATTTT. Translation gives CASNYPRSGRPQHF. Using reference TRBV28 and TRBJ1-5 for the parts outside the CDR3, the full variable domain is DVKVTQSSRYLVKRTGEKVFLECVQDMDHENMFWYRQDPGLGLRLIYFSYDVKMKEKGDIPEGYSVSREKKERFSLILESASTNQTSMYLCASNYPRSGRPQHFGDGTRLSIL.

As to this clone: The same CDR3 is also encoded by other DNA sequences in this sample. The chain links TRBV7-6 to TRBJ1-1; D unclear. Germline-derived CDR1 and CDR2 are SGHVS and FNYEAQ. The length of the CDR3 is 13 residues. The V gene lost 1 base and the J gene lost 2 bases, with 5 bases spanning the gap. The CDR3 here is CASSLDLNTEAFF. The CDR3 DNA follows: TGTGCCAGCAGCTTAGATCTCAACACTGAAGCTTTCTTT.

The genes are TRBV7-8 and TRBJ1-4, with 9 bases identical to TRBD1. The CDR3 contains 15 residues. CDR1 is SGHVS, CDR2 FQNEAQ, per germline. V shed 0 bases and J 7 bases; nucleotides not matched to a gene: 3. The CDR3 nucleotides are TGTGCCAGCAGCTTAGCGGGGGGACAGGGTGAAAAACTGTTTTTT. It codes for CASSLAGGQGEKLFF.

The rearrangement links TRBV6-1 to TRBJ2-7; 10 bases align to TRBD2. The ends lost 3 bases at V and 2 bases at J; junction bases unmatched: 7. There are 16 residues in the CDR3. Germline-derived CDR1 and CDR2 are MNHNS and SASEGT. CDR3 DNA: TGTGCCAGCAGTGATTCCGGGCTAGCGGGGGCCTACGAGCAGTACTTC. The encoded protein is CASSDSGLAGAYEQYF.